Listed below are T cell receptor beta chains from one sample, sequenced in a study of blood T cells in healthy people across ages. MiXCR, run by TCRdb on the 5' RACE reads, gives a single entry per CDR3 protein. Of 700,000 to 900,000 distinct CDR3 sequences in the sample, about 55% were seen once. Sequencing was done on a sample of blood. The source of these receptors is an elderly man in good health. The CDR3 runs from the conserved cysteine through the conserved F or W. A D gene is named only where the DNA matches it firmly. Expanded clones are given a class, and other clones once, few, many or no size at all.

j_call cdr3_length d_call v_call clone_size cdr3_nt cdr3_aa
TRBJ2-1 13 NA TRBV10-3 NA TGTGCCATCAGTGAGTCGGGAACGAATGAGCAGTTCTTC CAISESGTNEQFF
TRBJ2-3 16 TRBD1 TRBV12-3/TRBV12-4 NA TGTGCCAGCAGCTTTTCGAGGGGGCGTGGCACAGATACGCAGTATTTT CASSFSRGRGTDTQYF
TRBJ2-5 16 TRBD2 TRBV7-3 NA TGTGCCAGCAGCCCATGGGCTAGCGGGATAAGGAATGAGCAGTACTTC CASSPWASGIRNEQYF
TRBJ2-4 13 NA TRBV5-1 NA TGCGCCAGCAGCTTGGGGTCCTACGGCATTCAGTACTTC CASSLGSYGIQYF
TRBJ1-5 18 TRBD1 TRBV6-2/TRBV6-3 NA TGTGCCAGCAGACCGGGACAGATCTCCCTGGGAAGGAATCAGCCCCAGCATTTT CASRPGQISLGRNQPQHF
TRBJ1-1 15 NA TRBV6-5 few TGTGCCAGCAGTTACACGGACACCGGGAGTGTCGAAGCTTTCTTT CASSYTDTGSVEAFF
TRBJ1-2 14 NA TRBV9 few TGTGCCAGCAGCCCCTTAGCAGCTAACTATGGCTACACCTTC CASSPLAANYGYTF
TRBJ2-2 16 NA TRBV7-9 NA TGTGCCAGCAGCCCCAGAGGACAGCCCGTGGACGGGGAGCTGTTTTTT CASSPRGQPVDGELFF
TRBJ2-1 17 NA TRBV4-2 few TGTGCCAGCAGACTATTTGGGACGGGCAGCTCCTACAATGAGCAGTTCTTC CASRLFGTGSSYNEQFF
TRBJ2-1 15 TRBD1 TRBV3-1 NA TGTGCCCGCAGTCGTGGGACAGGGGGCTCTGATGAGCAGTTCTTC CARSRGTGGSDEQFF
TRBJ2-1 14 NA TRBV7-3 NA TGTGCCAGCAGCGAGCTTATAGAGAATAATGAGCAGTTCTTC CASSELIENNEQFF
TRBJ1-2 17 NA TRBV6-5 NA TGTGCCAGCAGTTACCATCCCCAGGGAGGTTCTGGCTATGGCTACACCTTC CASSYHPQGGSGYGYTF
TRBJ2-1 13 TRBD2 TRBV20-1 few TGCAGTGCTGATGGAGCGGGAGGTGATGAGCAGTTCTTC CSADGAGGDEQFF
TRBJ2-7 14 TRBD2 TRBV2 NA TGTGCCAGCAGTGAAGTAGCGGGAGGCTACGAGCAGTACTTC CASSEVAGGYEQYF
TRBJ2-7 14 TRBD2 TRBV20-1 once TGCAGTGCTAGCTCTAGCGGGCTATCCTACGAGCAGTACTTC CSASSSGLSYEQYF
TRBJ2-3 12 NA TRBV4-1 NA TGCGCCAGCAGCCAAGATACTGGATACGCGTATTTT CASSQDTGYAYF
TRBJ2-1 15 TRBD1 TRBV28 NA TGTGCCAGCAGTTCGGAAGGGACAGGGCACAATGAGCAGTTCTTC CASSSEGTGHNEQFF
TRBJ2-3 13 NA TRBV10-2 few TGCGCCACCCGCGGGACCGCCAGCGATACGCAGTATTTT CATRGTASDTQYF
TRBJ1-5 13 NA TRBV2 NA TGTGCCAGCAGGGCCTCAATTGGTCAGCCCCAGCATTTT CASRASIGQPQHF
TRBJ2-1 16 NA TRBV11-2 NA TGTGCCAGCAGCCGATTGAGGGGAAGGTCCTACAATGAGCAGTTCTTC CASSRLRGRSYNEQFF
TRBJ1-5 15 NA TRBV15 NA TGTGCCACCAGCAGAGATCGGGGGGGCAGGCAGCCCCAGCATTTT CATSRDRGGRQPQHF
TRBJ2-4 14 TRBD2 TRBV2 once TGTGCCAGCAGCCCTACAGGACTAGCGGGGATACGGTACTTC CASSPTGLAGIRYF
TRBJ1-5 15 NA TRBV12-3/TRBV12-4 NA TGTGCCAGCAGTCTCAGTGGGCAACCAAATCAGCCCCAGCATTTT CASSLSGQPNQPQHF
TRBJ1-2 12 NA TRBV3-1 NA TGTGCCAGCAGCCAGGGGTCGAGTGGCTACACCTTC CASSQGSSGYTF
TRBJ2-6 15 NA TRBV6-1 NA TGTGCCAGCAGTGGACCGGTGACTGGGGCCAACGTCCTGACTTTC CASSGPVTGANVLTF
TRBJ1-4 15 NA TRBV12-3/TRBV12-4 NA TGTGCCAGCAGCGGTTGGGAGAACCCTCGGGAAAAACTGTTTTTT CASSGWENPREKLFF
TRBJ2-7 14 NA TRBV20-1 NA TGCAGTGCTAGGTGGACTGACAGGCCCTACGAGCAGTACTTC CSARWTDRPYEQYF
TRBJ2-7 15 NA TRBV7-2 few TGTGCCAGCAGCTTAGTCCGAATCGGGGCTTACGAGCAGTACTTC CASSLVRIGAYEQYF
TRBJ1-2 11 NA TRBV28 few TGTGCCAGCAGTTTCAGACATGGCTACACCTTC CASSFRHGYTF
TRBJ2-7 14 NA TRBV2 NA TGTGCCAGCAACCTAAGGGTCTCCTACAATGAGCAGTACTTC CASNLRVSYNEQYF